This note documents a single TCR beta chain sequence. How the authors handled the data: Without quality scores, immunoSEQ junctional reads could not be filtered like full-length reads. Sequencing was performed with immunoSEQ multiplex PCR; in TCRdb, only in-frame clones are kept and a portion is missing. That table furnishes V, J and clone size, whereas the DNA furnished D and trimming. The table records some 2.4 million clones, 93% of them present only once. This sample is drawn from a study of shared clonotypes between healthy human individuals. Subsets obtained from CD4+ cells comprised CD45RA+ naive and CD45RA-negative memory cells. This CDR3 spans 15 amino acids. The V end lost 1 base, the J end lost 5 bases, and 15 bases lay between the germline ends. Per the germline V gene, CDR1 is SEHNR and CDR2 is FQNEAQ (reference sequence).

The TCR comes from a man younger than 35 in good health. Some clones in this sample may be carry-over from other donors' samples. The chain uses TRBV7-9 and TRBJ2-7, with D possibly being TRBD1 (7 bases). Sequencing was done on a sample of naive CD4+ T cells from PBMCs. Subset described: CD45RA+ positively selected. The CDR3 sequence is CASSLVDGGGNEQYF. In DNA form, the CDR3 reads TGTGCCAGCAGCTTAGTGGACGGAGGGGGCAACGAGCAGTACTTC.